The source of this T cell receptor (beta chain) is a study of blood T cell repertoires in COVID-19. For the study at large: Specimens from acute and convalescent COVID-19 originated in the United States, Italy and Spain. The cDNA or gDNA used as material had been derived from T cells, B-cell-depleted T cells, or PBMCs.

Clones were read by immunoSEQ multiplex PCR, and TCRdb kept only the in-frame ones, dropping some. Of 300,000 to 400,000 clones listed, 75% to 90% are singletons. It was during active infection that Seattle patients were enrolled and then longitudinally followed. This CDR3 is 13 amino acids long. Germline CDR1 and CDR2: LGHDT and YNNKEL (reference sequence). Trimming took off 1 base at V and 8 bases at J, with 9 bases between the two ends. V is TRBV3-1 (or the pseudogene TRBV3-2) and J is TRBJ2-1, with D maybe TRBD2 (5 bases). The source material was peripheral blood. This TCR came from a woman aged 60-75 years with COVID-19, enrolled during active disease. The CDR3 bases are TGTGCCAGCAGCCAAGCGGGGAAACATGAGCAGTTCTTC. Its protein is CASSQAGKHEQFF.